A single sample is the source of the 27 T cell receptor beta chains below, sequenced in a study of T-cell memory formation after mild COVID-19. TCRdb ran MiXCR on the 5' RACE reads and lists one entry per CDR3 protein. The table has fewer than 250,000 distinct CDR3 sequences, around 27% seen once. The sample consisted of PBMCs or a T cell subset sorted from them (not recorded which). The receptor source for this set is an adult woman who had mild COVID-19 (a few samples of this study predate the infection). Cell type and time point are not known.

Details on this clonotype: No conserved phenylalanine or tryptophan is present at the end of the CDR3, so a read error is the likely explanation. The genes are TRBV12-3 or TRBV12-4 and TRBJ1-2, with no clear D. This CDR3 comprises 13 residues. Trimming pared 5 bases from V and 1 base from J, leaving 8 bases between. CDR3 amino acids: CASSPHFNYGYTS. The CDR3 DNA reads TGTGCCAGCAGTCCACACTTTAACTATGGCTACACCTCC.

This clonotype was counted a few times. The V gene is TRBV4-1, the J gene TRBJ2-1; tentatively, D is TRBD2 (6 bases). This CDR3 has 14 residues. V was clipped by 1 base and J by 8 bases, with 12 bases between them. Germline CDR1 is MGHRA and CDR2 is YSYEKL. The chain's CDR3 is CASSQGTLAYEQFF. DNA of the CDR3: TGCGCCAGCAGCCAAGGGACACTAGCTTATGAGCAGTTCTTC.

V and J are TRBV24-1 and TRBJ1-1; possibly TRBD1 for D (5 bases). V lost 6 bases to trimming and J lost 5 bases, with 15 bases between them. CDR1 and CDR2 from the germline V gene are KGHDR and SFDVKD. The CDR3 is 14 residues long. CDR3 protein: CATSSPGRETEAFF. In nucleotides, the CDR3 is TGTGCCACCAGTTCCCCGGGGCGGGAAACTGAAGCTTTCTTT.

This chain joins TRBV3-1 and TRBJ1-1; TRBD1 aligns across 8 bases. The ends lost 5 bases at V and 3 bases at J; junction bases unmatched: 11. The germline V gene has CDR1 LGHDT and CDR2 YNNKEL (reference sequence). The CDR3 totals 16 residues. CDR3 protein: CASSNRAGGKDTEAFF. In nucleotides, the CDR3 is TGTGCCAGCAGCAACCGGGCAGGGGGCAAGGACACTGAAGCTTTCTTT. Together with reference TRBV3-1 and TRBJ1-1, the CDR3 gives the full variable domain: DTAVSQTPKYLVTQMGNDKSIKCEQNLGHDTMYWYKQDSKKFLKIMFSYNNKELIINETVPNRFSPKSPDKAHLNLHINSLELGDSAVYFCASSNRAGGKDTEAFFGQGTRLTVV.

This clonotype was counted many times. The gene calls are TRBV5-1 and TRBJ1-1; possibly TRBD1 for D (6 bases). V lost 0 bases and J 1 base, leaving 13 bases between the germline ends. The CDR3 has 16 amino acids. Germline V lookup: CDR1 SGHRS, CDR2 YFSETQ. The CDR3 spells CASSLASGTRNTEAFF. CDR3 DNA sequence: TGCGCCAGCAGCTTGGCCTCCGGGACAAGGAACACTGAAGCTTTCTTT.

The DNA of the CDR3 is TGCAGTGCTAGGGACCTACAGGGTTCCGGGGCCAACGTCCTGACTTTC. Its translation: CSARDLQGSGANVLTF. The chain uses TRBV20-1 and TRBJ2-6; maybe TRBD1 (6 bases). Germline values: CDR1 DFQATT, CDR2 SNEGSKA (reference sequence). Between the trimmed V and J ends, which lost 3 bases and 4 bases, there was a span of 16 bases. The CDR3 runs to 16 residues.

The table lists this clonotype with a few counts. The chain carries TRBV14 and TRBJ1-1, with no clear D. Between the trimmed V and J ends, which lost 8 bases and 4 bases, there was a span of 14 bases. Germline assignment: CDR1 SGHDN and CDR2 FVKESK. CDR3 length: 13 amino acids. CDR3: CASSRARSTEAFF. The DNA of the CDR3 is TGTGCCAGCTCCCGGGCCCGAAGCACTGAAGCTTTCTTT.

V is TRBV3-1 and J is TRBJ1-1; 7 bases fit TRBD1. After removal of 6 bases from V and 0 bases from J, the junction contained 10 bases not matched to a gene. The CDR3 spans 16 residues. Per germline, CDR1 LGHDT and CDR2 YNNKEL (reference sequence). The CDR3 DNA follows: TGTGCCAGCAGTCCGACAGGGAGTTCTGTGAACACTGAAGCTTTCTTT. This translates into CASSPTGSSVNTEAFF.

This clonotype was seen more than once but under ten times. V gene TRBV5-4 combines with J gene TRBJ2-7; 7 bases align to TRBD1. Germline V lookup: CDR1 SGHNT, CDR2 YYREEE (reference sequence). This CDR3 spans 13 amino acids. V gave up 4 bases and J gave up 3 bases; unmatched junction bases: 4. The CDR3 loop reads CASSLGTDYEQYF. The DNA of the CDR3 is TGTGCCAGCAGCCTGGGGACAGACTACGAGCAGTACTTC. Using reference TRBV5-4 and TRBJ2-7 for the parts outside the CDR3, the full variable domain is ETGVTQSPTHLIKTRGQQVTLRCSSQSGHNTVSWYQQALGQGPQFIFQYYREEENGRGNFPPRFSGLQFPNYSSELNVNALELDDSALYLCASSLGTDYEQYFGPGTRLTVT.

CDR3 protein: CASSNPGQVNTEAFF. For the CDR3, the DNA is TGTGCCAGCAGCAATCCGGGACAGGTGAACACTGAAGCTTTCTTT. The rearrangement joins TRBV6-2 or TRBV6-3 to TRBJ1-1, with 8 positions matching TRBD1. Trimming removed 6 bases from V and 0 bases from J; junction bases left unmatched: 6. The CDR3 extends over 15 amino acids. Germline CDR1 is MNHEY and CDR2 is SVGEGT.

This clonotype has a handful of counts. V gene TRBV27 combines with J gene TRBJ2-4; maybe TRBD1 (6 bases). From germline, CDR1 is MNHEY and CDR2 SMNVEV (reference sequence). CDR3 length: 18 amino acids. Trimming stripped 5 bases from V and 0 bases from J, with 20 bases between. For the CDR3, the DNA is TGTGCCAGCAGTCCACGGACAGTCACGCCAGTAGCCAAAAACATTCAGTACTTC. This encodes CASSPRTVTPVAKNIQYF.

This chain uses TRBV9 with TRBJ1-1; D is undetermined. Germline CDR1 SGDLS, CDR2 YYNGEE. Deletions cut 0 bases from V and 0 bases from J, with 9 bases between. The CDR3 runs to 15 residues. The CDR3 protein is CASSVVPHMNTEAFF. CDR3 DNA: TGTGCCAGCAGCGTAGTCCCGCACATGAACACTGAAGCTTTCTTT.

The chain carries TRBV12-3 or TRBV12-4 and TRBJ2-2; no clear D. The CDR3 spans 15 residues. The ends were cut back, 4 bases at V and 5 bases at J, with 14 bases in the middle. In nucleotides, the CDR3 is TGTGCCAGCAGTTATAGAGTCCCTCCAACCGGGGAGCTGTTTTTT. Residues: CASSYRVPPTGELFF.

This clonotype was detected a few times. The chain joins TRBV5-1 to TRBJ2-7; TRBD1 agrees at 8 bases. V trimming: 6 bases; J trimming: 0 bases; junction bases outside the gene matches: 17. This CDR3 has 18 residues. The germline V gene encodes CDR1 SGHRS and CDR2 YFSETQ. The CDR3 spells CASTSVGTGTGDSYEQYF. Written as DNA, the CDR3 is TGCGCCAGCACCTCCGTGGGCACCGGGACAGGAGACTCCTACGAGCAGTACTTC.

The chain has TRBV7-9 and TRBJ2-7, with TRBD1 matching 7 bases. Germline trimming cut 5 bases from V and 0 bases from J; bases unmatched to any gene: 10. CDR1 and CDR2 (germline): SEHNR, FQNEAQ (reference sequence). The CDR3 has 16 amino acids. CDR3 DNA sequence: TGTGCCAGCAGCCCAACCGGGACAGCTCTCTCCTACGAGCAGTACTTC. Protein sequence: CASSPTGTALSYEQYF.

This chain joins TRBV6-1 and TRBJ2-2, with D unresolved. CDR3 size: 14 residues. V lost 2 bases to trimming and J lost 1 base, with 5 bases between them. Germline CDR1 is MNHNS and CDR2 is SASEGT. CDR3 residues: CASSERVNTGELFF. In nucleotides, the CDR3 is TGTGCCAGCAGTGAACGCGTGAACACCGGGGAGCTGTTTTTT.

This clonotype has only a few counts. This rearrangement joins TRBV3-1 to TRBJ1-1; 7 bases line up with TRBD1. CDR1 and CDR2 (germline): LGHDT, YNNKEL (reference sequence). The CDR3 covers 12 residues. The J segment lost 10 bases and the V segment lost 2 bases, leaving 4 bases of the junction unmatched. Here the CDR3 DNA reads TGTGCCAGCAGCCAAACGACAGGGAGAGCTTTCTTT. Amino acids: CASSQTTGRAFF.

This chain joins TRBV5-1 and TRBJ2-2; the D gene could be TRBD1 or TRBD2 (5 bases each). CDR1 and CDR2 from the germline V gene are SGHRS and YFSETQ. CDR3 size: 14 residues. The germline V and J ends were trimmed by 3 bases and 10 bases, with 16 bases remaining between them. The CDR3 spells CASSWGAGREELFF. The CDR3 nucleotides are TGCGCCAGCAGCTGGGGCGCCGGTCGGGAGGAGCTGTTTTTT.

The chain employs TRBV9 and TRBJ1-6; TRBD1 might be the D (6 bases). The V end lost 4 bases, the J end lost 7 bases, and 24 bases lay between the germline ends. There are 18 residues in the CDR3. Germline lookup yields CDR1 SGDLS and CDR2 YYNGEE. The CDR3 DNA is TGTGCCAGCAGCCCCCGTAGTGGGGGGGGCAGGGGAAATTCACCCCTCCACTTT. This sequence encodes CASSPRSGGGRGNSPLHF.

The chain carries TRBV9 and TRBJ2-1, with 7 bases aligning to TRBD2. The junction had 9 bases not matched to a gene; V was cut back by 3 bases and J by 0 bases. The CDR3 totals 17 residues. Germline V CDR1 and CDR2: SGDLS, YYNGEE. The CDR3 is CASSAGSGTISYNEQFF. DNA of the CDR3: TGTGCCAGCAGCGCTGGGTCTGGGACTATCTCCTACAATGAGCAGTTCTTC.

This clonotype has more than one count but fewer than ten. CDR3 coding DNA: TGTGCCAGCTCACCACTCGAAGGGGGGGGCGATGGCTACACCTTC. This codes for CASSPLEGGGDGYTF. The chain is built from TRBV18 and TRBJ1-2; TRBD1 might be the D (6 bases). The germline CDR1 and CDR2 sequences are KGHSH and LQKENI. The CDR3 length is 15 residues. Between the trimmed V and J ends, which lost 1 base and 6 bases, there was a span of 15 bases.

The V gene is TRBV9, the J gene TRBJ2-7; D is unresolved. With 4 bases removed from V and 3 bases from J, the gap between germline ends came to 11 bases. The CDR3 has 13 residues. CDR1 SGDLS and CDR2 YYNGEE come from the germline V gene. The CDR3 DNA is TGTGCCAGCAGCTTCCGGACGGACTACGAGCAGTACTTC. Protein sequence: CASSFRTDYEQYF. Using reference TRBV9 and TRBJ2-7 for the parts outside the CDR3, the full variable domain is DSGVTQTPKHLITATGQRVTLRCSPRSGDLSVYWYQQSLDQGLQFLIQYYNGEERAKGNILERFSAQQFPDLHSELNLSSLELGDSALYFCASSFRTDYEQYFGPGTRLTVT.

The chain couples TRBV3-1 to TRBJ2-3; no definite D call. CDR3 length: 14 amino acids. Germline-derived CDR1 and CDR2 are LGHDT and YNNKEL (reference sequence). The V end lost 6 bases, the J end lost 1 base, and 11 bases lay between the germline ends. The CDR3 DNA reads TGTGCCAGCAGTTGGGATGTGGGCACAGATACGCAGTATTTT. Protein product: CASSWDVGTDTQYF.

This clonotype was detected only a few times. The V and J genes are TRBV7-3 and TRBJ2-1; 7 bases line up with TRBD2. The V gene end was trimmed by 1 base and the J gene end by 7 bases; junction bases not matched to a gene: 7. This CDR3 spans 15 amino acids. CDR1 is SGHTA, CDR2 FQGTGA, per germline. CDR3 sequence: CASSLNLGLKNEQFF. CDR3 nucleotide sequence: TGTGCCAGCAGCTTAAATCTGGGACTAAAGAATGAGCAGTTCTTC.

The CDR3 protein is CSAIQSRSGNTIYF. In DNA form, the CDR3 reads TGCAGTGCTATCCAGTCCCGCTCTGGAAACACCATATATTTT. This chain links TRBV20-1 with TRBJ1-3; D gene ambiguous. This CDR3 has 14 amino acids. The ends were cut back, 4 bases at V and 0 bases at J, with 10 bases in the middle. Germline CDR1 DFQATT, CDR2 SNEGSKA (reference sequence).

Ten or more counts support this clonotype. The genes are TRBV29-1 and TRBJ2-3, with D possibly being TRBD1 (6 bases). V dropped 3 bases and J dropped 1 base, with 8 bases sitting between them. The CDR3 loop spans 13 amino acids. Germline V gene lookup returns CDR1 SQVTM and CDR2 ANQGSEA. Here the CDR3 reads CSVERQGTDTQYF. The CDR3 region has the DNA TGCAGCGTTGAGAGACAGGGCACAGATACGCAGTATTTT.

The J gene is TRBJ2-1, the V gene TRBV20-1, with D perhaps assigned TRBD1 or TRBD2 (5 bases each). The CDR3 covers 15 residues. CDR1 is DFQATT, CDR2 SNEGSKA, per germline (reference sequence). Trimming shortened V by 5 bases and J by 5 bases, and 19 bases separated the two germline ends. CDR3 sequence (DNA): TGCAGTGCTCCGGAGGCACAGGAGGCTGACAATGAGCAGTTCTTC. This codes for CSAPEAQEADNEQFF.